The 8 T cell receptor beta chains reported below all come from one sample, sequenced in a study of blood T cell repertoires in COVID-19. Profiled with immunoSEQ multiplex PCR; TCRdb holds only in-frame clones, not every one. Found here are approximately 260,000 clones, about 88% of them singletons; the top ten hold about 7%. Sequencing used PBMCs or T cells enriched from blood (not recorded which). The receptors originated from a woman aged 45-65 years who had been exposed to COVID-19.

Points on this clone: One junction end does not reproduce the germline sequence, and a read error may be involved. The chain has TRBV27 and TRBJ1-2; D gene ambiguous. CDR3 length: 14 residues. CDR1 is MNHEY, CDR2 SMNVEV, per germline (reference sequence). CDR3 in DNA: TGTGCCAGCAGCCCCGGGGTAACTAACTATGGCTGCACCTTC. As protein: CASSPGVTNYGCTF.

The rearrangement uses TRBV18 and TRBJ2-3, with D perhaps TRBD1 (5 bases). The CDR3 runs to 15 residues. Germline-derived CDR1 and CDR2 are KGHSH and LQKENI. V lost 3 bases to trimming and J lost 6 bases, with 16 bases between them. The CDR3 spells CASSPVDSVGDTQYF. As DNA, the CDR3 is TGTGCCAGCTCACCGGTTGACAGCGTGGGGGATACGCAGTATTTT.

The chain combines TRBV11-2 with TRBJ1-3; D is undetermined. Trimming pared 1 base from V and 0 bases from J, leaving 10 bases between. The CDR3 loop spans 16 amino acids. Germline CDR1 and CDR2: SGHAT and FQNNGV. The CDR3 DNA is TGTGCCAGCAGCTTAGGGAGAATCAGCTCTGGAAACACCATATATTTT. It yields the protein CASSLGRISSGNTIYF.

CDR3: CASSPGGAHLGETQYF. In DNA, the CDR3 is TGTGCCAGCAGCCCGGGGGGGGCCCACTTAGGAGAGACCCAGTACTTC. The chain joins TRBV5-6 to TRBJ2-5, with 8 bases fitting TRBD2. CDR1 SGHDT and CDR2 YYEEEE come from the germline V gene. Trimming removed 4 bases from V and 4 bases from J; junction bases left unmatched: 12. CDR3 length: 16 amino acids.

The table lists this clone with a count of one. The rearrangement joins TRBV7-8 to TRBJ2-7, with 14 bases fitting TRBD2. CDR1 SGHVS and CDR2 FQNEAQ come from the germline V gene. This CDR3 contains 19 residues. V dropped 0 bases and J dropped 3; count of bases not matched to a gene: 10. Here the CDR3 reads CASSLAGWWTSGGNYEQYF. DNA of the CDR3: TGTGCCAGCAGCTTAGCAGGGTGGTGGACTAGCGGGGGGAACTACGAGCAGTACTTC.

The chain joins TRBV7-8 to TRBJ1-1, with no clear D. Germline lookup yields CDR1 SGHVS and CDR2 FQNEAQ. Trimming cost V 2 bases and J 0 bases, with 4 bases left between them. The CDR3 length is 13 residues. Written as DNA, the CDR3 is TGTGCCAGCAGCTTACGTATGAACACTGAAGCTTTCTTT. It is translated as CASSLRMNTEAFF.

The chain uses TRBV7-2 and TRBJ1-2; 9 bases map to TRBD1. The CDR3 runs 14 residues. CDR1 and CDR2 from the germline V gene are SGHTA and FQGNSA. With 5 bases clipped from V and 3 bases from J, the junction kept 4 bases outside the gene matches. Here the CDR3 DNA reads TGTGCCAGCAGCCGGACAGGGGCCGACTATGGCTACACCTTC. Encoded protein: CASSRTGADYGYTF.

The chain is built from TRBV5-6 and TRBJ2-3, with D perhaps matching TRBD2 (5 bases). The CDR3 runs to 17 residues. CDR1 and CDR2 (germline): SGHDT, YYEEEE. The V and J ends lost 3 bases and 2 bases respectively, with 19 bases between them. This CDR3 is CASSSPGRAWATDTQYF. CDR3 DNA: TGTGCCAGCAGCTCCCCCGGGCGGGCGTGGGCCACAGATACGCAGTATTTT.